The rows below give T cell receptor beta chains drawn from one sample of a study of blood T cell repertoires in COVID-19. Method: immunoSEQ multiplex PCR; TCRdb's copy keeps in-frame clones and lacks some. The sample has some 250,000 clones; 70% to 90% are singletons. Sequencing input: peripheral blood. The receptors here all came from a woman aged 25 to 39 who had recovered from COVID-19. The CDR3 runs from the conserved cysteine through the conserved F or W. The order of the fields is V gene, J gene, clone size, D gene, CDR3 protein, CDR3 DNA. The D gene is left open where the match is weak. The size of a clone is reported for some rows only, either as once, few or many, or as a class for expanded clones.

v_gene: TRBV10-3
j_gene: TRBJ2-1
abundance: NA
d_gene: NA
CDR3aa: CASSNEQFF
CDR3nt: TGTGCCTCCAGCAATGAGCAGTTCTTC

v_gene: TRBV4-3
j_gene: TRBJ1-2
abundance: NA
d_gene: NA
CDR3aa: CASSQGPTGLGYTF
CDR3nt: TGCGCCAGCAGCCAAGGTCCGACAGGTCTTGGCTACACCTTC

v_gene: TRBV30
j_gene: TRBJ1-6
abundance: NA
d_gene: NA
CDR3aa: CAWSGDRLNSPLHF
CDR3nt: TGTGCCTGGAGCGGAGACAGGTTAAACTCACCCCTCCACTTT

v_gene: TRBV3-1/TRBV3-2
j_gene: TRBJ2-3
abundance: NA
d_gene: TRBD1
CDR3aa: CASSPKGTGKGGTQYF
CDR3nt: TGTGCCAGCAGCCCCAAGGGGACAGGGAAGGGAGGTACGCAGTATTTT

v_gene: TRBV2
j_gene: TRBJ1-6
abundance: NA
d_gene: NA
CDR3aa: CASMGPGVSYNSPLHF
CDR3nt: TGTGCCAGCATGGGCCCCGGGGTGTCCTATAATTCACCCCTCCACTTT

v_gene: TRBV2
j_gene: TRBJ2-2
abundance: NA
d_gene: TRBD2
CDR3aa: CASSEWRLAGGPSGELFF
CDR3nt: TGTGCCAGCAGTGAATGGAGACTAGCGGGGGGGCCCTCCGGGGAGCTGTTTTTT

v_gene: TRBV7-9
j_gene: TRBJ1-2
abundance: few
d_gene: NA
CDR3aa: CASSPRQARGYGYTF
CDR3nt: TGTGCCAGCAGCCCCCGACAGGCAAGAGGATATGGCTACACCTTC

v_gene: TRBV19
j_gene: TRBJ2-3
abundance: NA
d_gene: TRBD1
CDR3aa: CASFPGTGATDTQYF
CDR3nt: TGTGCCAGTTTCCCCGGGACAGGGGCCACAGATACGCAGTATTTT

v_gene: TRBV9
j_gene: TRBJ2-2
abundance: NA
d_gene: TRBD2
CDR3aa: CASSLRPAGRGASTGELFF
CDR3nt: TGTGCCAGCAGCTTACGCCCAGCTGGGCGGGGGGCCTCTACCGGGGAGCTGTTTTTT

v_gene: TRBV6-2/TRBV6-3
j_gene: TRBJ2-1
abundance: once
d_gene: NA
CDR3aa: CASSYLGYNEQFF
CDR3nt: TGTGCCAGCAGTTATCTAGGCTACAATGAGCAGTTCTTC